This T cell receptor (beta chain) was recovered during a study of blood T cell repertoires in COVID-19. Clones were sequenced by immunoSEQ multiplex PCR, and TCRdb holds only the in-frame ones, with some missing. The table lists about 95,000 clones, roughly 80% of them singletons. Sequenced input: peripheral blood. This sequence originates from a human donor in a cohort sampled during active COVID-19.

DNA of the CDR3: TGTGCCAGCAGCAGGGCGGGGCAGTACAATGAGCAGTTCTTC. Its translation: CASSRAGQYNEQFF. The chain has TRBV14 and TRBJ2-1; tentatively, D is TRBD2 (6 bases). The CDR3 has 14 residues. Trimming shortened V by 5 bases and J by 4 bases, and 12 bases separated the two germline ends. CDR1 SGHDN and CDR2 FVKESK come from the germline V gene.